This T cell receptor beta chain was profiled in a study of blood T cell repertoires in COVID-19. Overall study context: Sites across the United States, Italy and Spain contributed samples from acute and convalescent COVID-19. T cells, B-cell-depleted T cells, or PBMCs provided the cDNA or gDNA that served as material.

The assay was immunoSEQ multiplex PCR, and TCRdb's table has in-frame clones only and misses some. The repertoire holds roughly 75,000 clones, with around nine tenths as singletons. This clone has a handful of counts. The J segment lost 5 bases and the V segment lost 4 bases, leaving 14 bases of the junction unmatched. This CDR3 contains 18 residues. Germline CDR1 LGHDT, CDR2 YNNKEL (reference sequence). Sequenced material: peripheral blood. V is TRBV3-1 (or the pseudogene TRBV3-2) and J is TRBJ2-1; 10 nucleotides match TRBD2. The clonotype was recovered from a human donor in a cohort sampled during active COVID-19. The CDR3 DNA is TGTGCCAGCAGCCCGTTCTCCGGGCCTAGCGGGGGAAACAATGAGCAGTTCTTC. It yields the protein CASSPFSGPSGGNNEQFF.